Following are 8 T cell receptor beta chains from one sample sequenced in a study of T cells in Graves' hyperthyroidism and ophthalmopathy. There were TCR beta CDR3 regions amplified from RNA transcripts. First-round RT-PCR with HTBI primers amplified the TCR CDR3 region. Via MiXCR, TCRdb re-called the multiplex PCR reads, giving one row per CDR3 protein. This table holds a few hundred thousand distinct CDR3 sequences, roughly 14% found once. The sample consisted of blood. These receptors came from a woman between 18 and 29 years old with Graves' hyperthyroidism that later progressed to Graves' ophthalmopathy.

This clonotype was found many times. The rearrangement joins TRBV27 to TRBJ2-5, with TRBD2 identical over 7 bases. The CDR3 runs to 17 residues. Trimming removed 6 bases from V and 4 bases from J; junction bases left unmatched: 17. CDR1 and CDR2 (germline): MNHEY, SMNVEV (reference sequence). The CDR3 loop reads CASSPLPSRERGETQYF. The CDR3 DNA is TGTGCCAGCAGCCCATTACCCTCGCGGGAGAGGGGAGAGACCCAGTACTTC.

This clonotype has a count of ten or more. This sequence joins TRBV18 and TRBJ2-7; D is uncertain. CDR1 KGHSH and CDR2 LQKENI come from the germline V gene. The CDR3 contains 12 residues. V lost 3 bases to trimming and J lost 1 base, with 4 bases between them. CDR3 amino acids: CASSPRSYEQYF. In DNA form, the CDR3 reads TGTGCCAGCTCACCCCGGTCCTACGAGCAGTACTTC. Full variable domain (missing parts from reference TRBV18 and TRBJ2-7): NAGVMQNPRHLVRRRGQEARLRCSPMKGHSHVYWYRQLPEEGLKFMVYLQKENIIDESGMPKERFSAEFPKEGPSILRIQQVVRGDSAAYFCASSPRSYEQYFGPGTRLTVT.

This clonotype was seen repeatedly, ten times or more. This chain uses TRBV18 with TRBJ2-1; D gene unclear. The germline gives CDR1 KGHSH, CDR2 LQKENI. Trimming pared 3 bases from V and 5 bases from J, leaving 5 bases between. The CDR3 extends over 12 amino acids. The DNA of the CDR3 is TGTGCCAGCTCACCGATGGACAATGAGCAGTTCTTC. This codes for CASSPMDNEQFF.

This clonotype has a single count. A read error may explain this, as a much larger clone is one base away. The chain recombines TRBV4-1 with TRBJ1-5; 9 positions match TRBD1. This CDR3 contains 14 residues. Germline CDR1 and CDR2: MGHRA and YSYEKL. The CDR3 region has the DNA TGCGCCAGCAGGGGACAGGGAAGCAATCAGCCCCAGCGTTTT. Its protein is CASRGQGSNQPQRF.

Only a few counts were recorded for this clonotype. The V and J genes are TRBV19 and TRBJ2-3, with D maybe TRBD1 (6 bases). The CDR3 length is 15 residues. Trimming cost V 0 bases and J 2 bases, with 9 bases left between them. Germline V CDR1 and CDR2: LNHDA, SQIVND (reference sequence). The CDR3 DNA follows: TGTGCCAGTAGTATAGATCAGGGGTTCACAGATACGCAGTATTTT. Its protein product is CASSIDQGFTDTQYF.

This clonotype was found a few times. The chain carries TRBV6-1 and TRBJ1-1; D remains ambiguous. Germline CDR1 is MNHNS and CDR2 is SASEGT. CDR3 size: 15 residues. Trimming stripped 4 bases from V and 0 bases from J, with 12 bases between. Here the CDR3 reads CASSVAEILNTEAFF. DNA for the CDR3: TGTGCCAGCAGTGTGGCAGAAATATTGAACACTGAAGCTTTCTTT.

This clonotype has just a few counts. The chain links TRBV13 to TRBJ2-1; TRBD1 agrees at 7 bases. Looked up from germline, CDR1 is PRHDT and CDR2 is FYEKMQ (reference sequence). The CDR3 sequence is 16 residues long. With 5 bases clipped from V and 0 bases from J, the junction kept 7 bases outside the gene matches. The CDR3 DNA reads TGTGCCAGCAGCACTACAGGGGTCCGCTCCTACAATGAGCAGTTCTTC. Encoded protein: CASSTTGVRSYNEQFF.

This clonotype was found a few times. The chain links TRBV4-1 to TRBJ2-7; tentatively, D is TRBD1 or TRBD2 (6 bases each). The CDR3 extends over 15 amino acids. The V and J ends lost 3 bases and 6 bases respectively, with 18 bases between them. Per the germline V gene, CDR1 is MGHRA and CDR2 is YSYEKL. Here the CDR3 reads CASSHEGGGFSEQYF. The CDR3 DNA reads TGCGCCAGCAGCCATGAGGGGGGCGGATTTAGCGAGCAGTACTTC.